A single TCR beta chain is shown here with its context. This clonotype showed up just a few times. The antigen it recognizes is unknown. No quality values exist for individual bases; no much larger clone is one base distant. The germline V gene encodes CDR1 LGHDT and CDR2 YNNKEL (reference sequence). At the junction V is shortened by 0 bases and J by 4 bases; bases outside the gene matches: 6. The CDR3, cysteine through phenylalanine, is 17 amino acids long. Solely the CDR3 DNA is kept, with 51 bases framed from the first base. Ficoll-Paque density gradient centrifugation was the method used to isolate PBMCs. Sequencing relied on an Illumina NovaSeq 6000. Using 5'RACE with constant-segment primers, TCRalpha and TCRbeta cDNA libraries were constructed, with sample barcodes and unique molecular identifiers added in the process. Trizol reagent was used to extract RNA from every sample. Libraries were amplified in two PCR steps, with a second sample barcode and Illumina TruSeq adapters added in the second step. The libraries were sequenced on an Illumina NovaSeq using 2 x 150 bp paired-end reads. Processing in the source paper ran as follows. Demultiplexing of reads and collapsing into UMI-guided consensus sequences were performed with migec v1.2.7. Using mixcr v2.1.11, the UMI consensuses were aligned to TRA and TRB V and J templates and assembled into clonotypes. A clonotype was counted as expanded or contracted only when both edgeR and NoisET called the clonotype significant, with the noise models trained on biological replicates. For edgeR calls, the thresholds were a false discovery rate-adjusted p below 0.01 and a log2 fold-change of 1. As an exploratory analysis of dynamics, max-normalized trajectories of the 1000 most abundant clonotypes were examined with PCA combined with hierarchical clustering. Separately sequenced CD4+ and CD8+ repertoires were used to assign a CD4 or CD8 phenotype to each responding clone. TCRdb itself trimmed the public reads at Q25 with fastp, ran MiXCR and retained productive beta chains. Rows merge per CDR3 protein into single entries with the most common DNA and genes. TCRdb, not the authors, supplied the V and J calls. Counted in this sample were around 150,000 distinct CDR3 sequences; around 30% of them appeared once. The top ten hold about 12% of the sample.

This sample is part of a study of T-cell memory formation after mild COVID-19 (dated by TCRdb to the early 2020s). For context, the study as a whole: TCR sequence clusters from the two donors were largely donor specific. In two donors, T-cell clones that expanded and contracted after mild COVID-19 were followed by sequencing TCRalpha and TCRbeta repertoires longitudinally. The cohort comprised two young, previously healthy adult volunteers, one female and one male.

Points the paper makes about the study in general: The detection of some responding clones in pre-infection memory suggests that pre-existing cross-reactive memory T cells joined the SARS-CoV-2 response. From day 15 to 85, contracting clones showed balanced CD4/CD8 phenotypes, whereas a second wave of clones that expanded from day 15 to 37 leaned towards CD4+. Only a couple of mild cases were covered in the study, and larger cohorts including severe cases with pre-infection samples were considered necessary. Contracting CD4+ clones were found mainly in CM and EM memory subsets, while CD8+ clones were enriched in EMRA. SARS-CoV-2 specificity was not confirmed for the second-wave clones peaking on day 37.

The sequencing sample was made of PBMCs or a T cell subset sorted from them (not recorded which). The receptor was derived from an adult woman who had mild COVID-19 (a few samples of this study predate the infection). The sample titles of this study are shuffled in the database, so cell type and time point are left out; the donor was told from shared clones. Here the chain combines TRBV3-1 and TRBJ2-5, with TRBD2 matching 12 junction bases. This receptor carries the CDR3 CASSQDSLAGGLETQYF. The sequenced DNA: TGTGCCAGCAGCCAAGATAGCCTAGCGGGGGGGTTAGAGACCCAGTACTTC.